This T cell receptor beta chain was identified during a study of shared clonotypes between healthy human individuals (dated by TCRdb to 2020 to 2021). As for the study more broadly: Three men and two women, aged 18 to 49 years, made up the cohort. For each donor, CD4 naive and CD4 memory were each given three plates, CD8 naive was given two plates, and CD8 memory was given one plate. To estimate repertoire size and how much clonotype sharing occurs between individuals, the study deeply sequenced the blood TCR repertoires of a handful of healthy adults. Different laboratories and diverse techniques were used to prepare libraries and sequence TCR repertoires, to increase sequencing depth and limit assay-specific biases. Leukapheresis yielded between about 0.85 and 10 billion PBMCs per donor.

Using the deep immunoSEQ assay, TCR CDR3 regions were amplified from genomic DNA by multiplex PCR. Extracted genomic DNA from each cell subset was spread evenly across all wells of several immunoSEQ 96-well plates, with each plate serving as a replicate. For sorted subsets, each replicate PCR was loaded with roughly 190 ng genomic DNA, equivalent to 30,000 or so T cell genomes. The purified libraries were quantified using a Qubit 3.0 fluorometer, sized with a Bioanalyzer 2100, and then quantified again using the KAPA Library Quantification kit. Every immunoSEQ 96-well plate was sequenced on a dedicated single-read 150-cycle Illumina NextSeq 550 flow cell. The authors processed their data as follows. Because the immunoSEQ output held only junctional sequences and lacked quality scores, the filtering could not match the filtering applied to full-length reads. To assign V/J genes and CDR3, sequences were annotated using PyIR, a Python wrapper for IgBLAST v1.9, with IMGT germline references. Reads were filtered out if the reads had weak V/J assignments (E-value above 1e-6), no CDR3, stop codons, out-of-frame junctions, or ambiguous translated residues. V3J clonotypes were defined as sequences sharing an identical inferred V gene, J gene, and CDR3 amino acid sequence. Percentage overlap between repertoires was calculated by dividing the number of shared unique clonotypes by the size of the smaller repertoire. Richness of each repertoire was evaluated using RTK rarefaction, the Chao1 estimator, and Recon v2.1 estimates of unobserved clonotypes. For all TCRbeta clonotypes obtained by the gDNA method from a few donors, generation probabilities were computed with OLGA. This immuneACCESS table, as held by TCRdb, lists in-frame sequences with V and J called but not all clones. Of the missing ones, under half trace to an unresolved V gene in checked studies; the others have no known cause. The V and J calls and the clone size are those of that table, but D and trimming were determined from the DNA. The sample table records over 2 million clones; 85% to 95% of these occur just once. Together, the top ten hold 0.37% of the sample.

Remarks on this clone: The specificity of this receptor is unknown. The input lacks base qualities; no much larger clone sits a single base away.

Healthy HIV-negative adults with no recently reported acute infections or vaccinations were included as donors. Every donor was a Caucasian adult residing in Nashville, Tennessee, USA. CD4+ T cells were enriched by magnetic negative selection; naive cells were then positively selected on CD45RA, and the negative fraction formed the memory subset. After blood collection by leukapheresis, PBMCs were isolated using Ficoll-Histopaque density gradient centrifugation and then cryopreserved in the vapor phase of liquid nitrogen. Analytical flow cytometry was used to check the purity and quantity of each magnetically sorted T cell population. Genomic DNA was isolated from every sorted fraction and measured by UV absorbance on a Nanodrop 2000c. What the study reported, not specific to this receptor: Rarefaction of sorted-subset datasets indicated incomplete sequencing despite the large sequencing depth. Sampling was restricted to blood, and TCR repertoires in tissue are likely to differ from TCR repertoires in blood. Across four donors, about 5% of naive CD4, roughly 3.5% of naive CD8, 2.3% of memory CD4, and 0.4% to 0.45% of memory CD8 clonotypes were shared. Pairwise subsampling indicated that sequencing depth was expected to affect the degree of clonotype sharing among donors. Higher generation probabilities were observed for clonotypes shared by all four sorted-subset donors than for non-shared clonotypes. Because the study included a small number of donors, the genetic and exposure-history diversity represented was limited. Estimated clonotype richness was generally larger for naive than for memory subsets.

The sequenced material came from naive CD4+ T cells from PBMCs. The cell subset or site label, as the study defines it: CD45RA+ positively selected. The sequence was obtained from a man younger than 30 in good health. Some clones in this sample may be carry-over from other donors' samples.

The CDR3 has the sequence CASSRTGKRETQYF. Read as DNA, the sequence is TGTGCCAGCAGCCGCACAGGGAAGAGGGAGACCCAGTACTTC. The chain couples TRBV7-3 to TRBJ2-5, with a weak D call of TRBD1 (6 bases match). The germline V gene sets CDR1 to SGHTA and CDR2 to FQGTGA. Its CDR3 holds 14 amino acids, cysteine through phenylalanine. The only DNA kept is the CDR3, 42 bases in frame from the first base. V is cut by 5 bases and J by 5 bases, and the space between the germline ends is 15 bases.